This T cell receptor (beta chain) was identified during a study of CD8 T cells in ankylosing spondylitis. This clonotype occurred many times. Its antigen is undetermined. TCRdb ran MiXCR on the 5' RACE reads and lists one entry per CDR3 protein. This table has approximately 220,000 distinct CDR3 sequences, roughly 26% appearing once. Germline lookup yields CDR1 SGHRS and CDR2 YFSETQ. V lost 0 bases and J 1 base, leaving 10 bases between the germline ends. The CDR3 length is 16 residues. Study conclusions and caveats: Clones linked to the disease showed a CD8+ phenotype. They occurred at relatively low frequencies in peripheral blood. Earlier studies detected some motif variants in reactive arthritis synovial fluid and blood. Disease-associated clones were reportedly significantly overrepresented in matched ankylosing spondylitis synovial fluid. Ankylosing spondylitis blood seemed to carry a telltale TCR beta motif made of eight highly homologous variants.

The sequence derives from a male donor with ankylosing spondylitis or in good health (not recorded which). The sample was blood, either unsorted or a sorted T cell fraction (not recorded which). The rearrangement uses TRBV5-1 and TRBJ1-4; weak D call: TRBD1 (5 bases). This CDR3 is CASSLGVGGTNEKLFF. CDR3 nucleotides: TGCGCCAGCAGCTTGGGCGTTGGGGGAACTAATGAAAAACTGTTTTTT.